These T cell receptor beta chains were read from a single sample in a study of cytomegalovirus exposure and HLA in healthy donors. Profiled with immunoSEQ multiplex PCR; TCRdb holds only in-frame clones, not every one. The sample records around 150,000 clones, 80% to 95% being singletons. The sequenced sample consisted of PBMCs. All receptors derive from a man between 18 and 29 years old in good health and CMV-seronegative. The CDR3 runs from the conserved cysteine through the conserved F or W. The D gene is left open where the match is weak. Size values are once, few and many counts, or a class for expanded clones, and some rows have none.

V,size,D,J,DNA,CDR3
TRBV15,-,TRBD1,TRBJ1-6,TGTGCCACCAGCAAGCGCAGGGGGCAACCGAATTCACCCCTCCACTTT,CATSKRRGQPNSPLHF
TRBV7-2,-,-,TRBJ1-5,TGTGCCAGCAGCCGTACAAGCGGTTTTAGCAATCAGCCCCAGCATTTT,CASSRTSGFSNQPQHF
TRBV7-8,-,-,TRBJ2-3,TGTGCCAGCAGCCCCTACCCTGTAGCGGAAACCTTCACAGATACGCAGTATTTT,CASSPYPVAETFTDTQYF
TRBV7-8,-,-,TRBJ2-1,TGTGCCAGCAGCCCCCCCCCAGGGATGCATGAGCAGTTCTTC,CASSPPPGMHEQFF
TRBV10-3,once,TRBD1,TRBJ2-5,TGTGCCATCAGTGGAGGGACAGGGGTAAAAGAGACCCAGTACTTC,CAISGGTGVKETQYF
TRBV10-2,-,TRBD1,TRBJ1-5,TGCGCCAGCAAAAAGGACAGGGATAGCAATCAGCCCCAGCATTTT,CASKKDRDSNQPQHF
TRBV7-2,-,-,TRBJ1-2,TGTGCCAGCAGCTTACAGGGGATGGACTATGGCTACACCTTC,CASSLQGMDYGYTF
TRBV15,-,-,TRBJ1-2,TGTGCCACCAGCAGAGAGAATTGGTCGGGTGAAAATGGCTACACCTTC,CATSRENWSGENGYTF
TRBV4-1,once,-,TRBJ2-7,TGCGCCAGCAGCCAAGAGGAAGGGGCGGACTACGAGCAGTACTTC,CASSQEEGADYEQYF
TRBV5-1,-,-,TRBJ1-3,TGCGCCAGCTTCACTCAGCCCGGGGGAAACACCATATATTTT,CASFTQPGGNTIYF
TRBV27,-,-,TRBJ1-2,TGTGCCAGCAGTTTCTTATCGACTGACTATGGCTACACCTTC,CASSFLSTDYGYTF
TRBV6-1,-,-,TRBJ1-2,TGTGCCAGCGACGATACGGGGGACTATGGCTACACCTTC,CASDDTGDYGYTF
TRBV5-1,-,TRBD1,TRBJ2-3,TGCGCCAGCAGCCTCAGGGGGCTGGGCACAGATACGCAGTATTTT,CASSLRGLGTDTQYF
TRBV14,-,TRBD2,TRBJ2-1,TGTGCCAGCAGCCAGCCGGGACTAGCGGACTCCTACAATGAGCAGTTCTTC,CASSQPGLADSYNEQFF
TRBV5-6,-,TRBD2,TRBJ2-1,TGTGCCAGCAGCCCGGGACTAGCGGGAGGTATCAATGAGCAGTTCTTC,CASSPGLAGGINEQFF
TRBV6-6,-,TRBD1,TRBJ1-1,TGTGCCAGCACCAGACAGGGTCGGGCTTTCTTT,CASTRQGRAFF
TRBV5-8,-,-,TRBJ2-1,TGTGCCAGCAGCTTGCAGGGCCCCTACAATGAGCAGTTCTTC,CASSLQGPYNEQFF
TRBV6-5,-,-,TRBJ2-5,TGTGCCAGCAGTTACTCCCTCCACGGAGAGACCCAGTACTTC,CASSYSLHGETQYF
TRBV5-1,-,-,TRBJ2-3,TGCGCCAGCAGCTTGGCTAGGATCACAGATACGCAGTATTTT,CASSLARITDTQYF
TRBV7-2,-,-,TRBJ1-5,TGTGCCAGCAGCGACGCTCGGGGAGGGGTCGACAATCAGCCCCAGCATTTT,CASSDARGGVDNQPQHF
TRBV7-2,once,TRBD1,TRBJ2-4,TGTGCCAGCAGCTCCTGGACAGGGGAGAGCAAAAACATTCAGTACTTC,CASSSWTGESKNIQYF
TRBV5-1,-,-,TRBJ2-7,TGCGCCAGCAGCTCCGACAGCTACGAGCAGTACTTC,CASSSDSYEQYF
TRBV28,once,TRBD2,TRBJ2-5,TGTGCCAGCGTACTTAGCGGGAGCGGGACCCAGTACTTC,CASVLSGSGTQYF
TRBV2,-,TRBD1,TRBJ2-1,TGTGCCAGCAAACAACAGGGGCCGTCATACAATGAGCAGTTCTTC,CASKQQGPSYNEQFF
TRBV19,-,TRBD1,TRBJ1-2,TGTGCCAGTAGTATAGTGGGACAGGGGCGAGATCCTAACTATGGCTACACCTTC,CASSIVGQGRDPNYGYTF
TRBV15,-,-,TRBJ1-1,TGTGCCACCAGCAGGACAGTGAACACTGAAGCTTTCTTT,CATSRTVNTEAFF
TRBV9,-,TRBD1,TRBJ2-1,TGTGCCAGCAGCGTAGGACCAGGGGGCAAGTACAATGAGCAGTTCTTC,CASSVGPGGKYNEQFF
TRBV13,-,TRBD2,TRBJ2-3,TGTGCCAGCAGCTTGGGGCGGGGGGGCGGCACAGATACGCAGTATTTT,CASSLGRGGGTDTQYF
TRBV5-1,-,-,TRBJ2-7,TGCGCCAGCAGCTTCATCCCAGGCGAGCAGTACTTC,CASSFIPGEQYF